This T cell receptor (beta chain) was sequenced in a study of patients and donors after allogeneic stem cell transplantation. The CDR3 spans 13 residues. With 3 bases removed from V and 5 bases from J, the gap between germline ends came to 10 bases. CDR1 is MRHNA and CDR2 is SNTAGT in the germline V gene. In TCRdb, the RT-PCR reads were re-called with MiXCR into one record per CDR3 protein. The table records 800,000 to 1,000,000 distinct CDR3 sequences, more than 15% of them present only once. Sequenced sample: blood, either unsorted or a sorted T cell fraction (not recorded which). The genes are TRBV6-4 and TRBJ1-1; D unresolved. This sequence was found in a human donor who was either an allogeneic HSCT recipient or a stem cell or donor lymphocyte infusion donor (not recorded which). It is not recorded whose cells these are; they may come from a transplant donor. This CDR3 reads CASSEEAGTEAFF. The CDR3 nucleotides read TGTGCCAGCAGTGAGGAGGCTGGGACTGAAGCTTTCTTT.